The source of this T cell receptor beta chain is a study of T cells after yellow fever vaccination. CDR3 length: 12 residues. From germline, CDR1 is SQVTM and CDR2 ANQGSEA. V lost 3 bases to trimming and J lost 4 bases, with 7 bases between them. Of note for this clonotype: Its target is not known.

5'RACE template switching generated TCR cDNA, adding a universal primer site and UMIs. Each CDR3 protein gets one entry after TCRdb re-called the 5' RACE reads with MiXCR. The table has approximately 330,000 distinct CDR3 sequences, about 12% seen once. Overall study findings and caveats: Weaker overall, the secondary response nonetheless peaked faster (day 5 versus 15). Few clonotypes appeared in both CD4 and CD8 compartments.

The sample was CD4+ T cells sorted from PBMCs, taken 15 days after the yellow fever booster vaccination. The receptor was derived from a man aged 18 to 35 who received the YFV17D yellow fever vaccine. The rearrangement joins TRBV29-1 to TRBJ1-3; no firm D call. The CDR3 loop is CSVESTGNTIYF. The CDR3 bases are TGCAGCGTTGAGAGTACCGGAAACACCATATATTTT.